Shown below are 7 T cell receptor beta chains from a single sample sequenced in a study of blood T cell repertoires in COVID-19. Measured with immunoSEQ multiplex PCR; TCRdb has only the in-frame clones, and not every one. Here the sample spans roughly 410,000 clones, about 88% being singletons. The sample was peripheral blood. These receptor sequences come from a woman in her thirties or forties with COVID-19, enrolled during active disease.

V gene TRBV12-5 combines with J gene TRBJ2-1; perhaps TRBD2 as D (5 bases). CDR1 LGHNT and CDR2 FRNRAP come from the germline V gene. With 8 bases removed from V and 0 bases from J, the gap between germline ends came to 17 bases. The CDR3 has 16 residues. The CDR3 DNA reads as TGTGCTAGTTGGGGTGAAGAGGGTACCTCCTACAATGAGCAGTTCTTC. Protein: CASWGEEGTSYNEQFF.

This clone was seen once. The V and J genes are TRBV15 and TRBJ2-2; 16 bases match TRBD2. This CDR3 comprises 17 residues. Germline loops: CDR1 LNHNV, CDR2 YYDKDF (reference sequence). The junction had 3 bases not matched to a gene; V was cut back by 3 bases and J by 5 bases. The CDR3 nucleotides read TGTGCCACCAGCAGGGGACTAGCGGGAGGGCCTACCGGGGAGCTGTTTTTT. Encoded protein: CATSRGLAGGPTGELFF.

V gene TRBV24-1 combines with J gene TRBJ2-1; 8 positions match TRBD2. CDR3 length: 13 residues. J lost 12 bases, V lost 0 bases, and 3 bases had no gene match. CDR1 is KGHDR and CDR2 is SFDVKD in the germline V gene. CDR3 sequence reads: CATSDLIRGGQFF. The CDR3 coding sequence is TGTGCCACCAGTGATTTGATTCGGGGGGGGCAGTTCTTC.

The chain is built from TRBV19 and TRBJ2-7, with no clear D. This CDR3 is built from 13 residues. With 5 bases removed from V and 2 bases from J, the gap between germline ends came to 10 bases. Germline assignment: CDR1 LNHDA and CDR2 SQIVND (reference sequence). In DNA, the CDR3 is TGTGCCAGTAGTCCCTCAGGTACCTACGAGCAGTACTTC. Translating gives CASSPSGTYEQYF.

The gene calls are TRBV14 and TRBJ2-7; 9 nucleotides agree with TRBD1. V trimming: 1 base; J trimming: 7 bases; junction bases outside the gene matches: 8. The CDR3 runs 15 residues. CDR1 and CDR2 (germline): SGHDN, FVKESK. The CDR3 sequence is CASSQAGTGTGEQYF. In nucleotides, the CDR3 is TGTGCCAGCAGCCAAGCCGGGACAGGGACGGGGGAGCAGTACTTC.

This chain joins TRBV7-9 and TRBJ2-1; 7 bases agree with TRBD2. The CDR3 has 18 amino acids. The trim removed 3 bases at V and 3 bases at J, leaving 14 bases unmatched. Germline CDR1 is SEHNR and CDR2 is FQNEAQ (reference sequence). The CDR3 is CASSFRQAGVFYYNEQFF. The CDR3 DNA reads as TGTGCCAGCAGCTTCCGCCAGGCGGGGGTGTTTTACTACAATGAGCAGTTCTTC. The complete variable domain, with remaining parts taken from reference TRBV7-9 and TRBJ2-1, reads DTGVSQNPRHKITKRGQNVTFRCDPISEHNRLYWYRQTLGQGPEFLTYFQNEAQLEKSRLLSDRFSAERPKGSFSTLEIQRTEQGDSAMYLCASSFRQAGVFYYNEQFFGPGTRLTVL.

The V gene is TRBV4-3, the J gene TRBJ1-3, with D maybe TRBD1 (5 bases). The ends were cut back, 0 bases at V and 7 bases at J, with 16 bases in the middle. Looked up from germline, CDR1 is LGHNA and CDR2 is YSLEER. This CDR3 comprises 16 residues. The CDR3, as DNA: TGCGCCAGCAGCCAAGAATGGCAGGGTAGTAGGAACACCATATATTTT. Amino acids: CASSQEWQGSRNTIYF.